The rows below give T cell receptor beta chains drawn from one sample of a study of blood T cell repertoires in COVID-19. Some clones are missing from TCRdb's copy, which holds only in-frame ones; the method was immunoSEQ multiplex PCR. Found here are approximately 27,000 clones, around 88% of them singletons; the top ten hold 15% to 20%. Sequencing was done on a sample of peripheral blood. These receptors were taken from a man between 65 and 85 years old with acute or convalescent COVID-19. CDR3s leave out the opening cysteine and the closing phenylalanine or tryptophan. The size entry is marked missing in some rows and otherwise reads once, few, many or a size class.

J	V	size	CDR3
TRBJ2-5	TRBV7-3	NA	ASSADSASETQY
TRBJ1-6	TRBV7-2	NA	ASSLVRQGNSPLH
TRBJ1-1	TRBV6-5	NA	ASSYTWDRATTEAF
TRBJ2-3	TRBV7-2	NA	ASSFTGGPGTDTQY
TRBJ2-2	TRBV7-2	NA	ASSLLSSLVGELF
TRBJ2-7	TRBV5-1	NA	ASRFPESYEQY
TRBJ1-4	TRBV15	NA	ATSRPKTGATNEKLF
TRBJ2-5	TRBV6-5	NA	ASSYTGGETQY
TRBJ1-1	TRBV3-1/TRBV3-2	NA	ASSQLGQSEAF
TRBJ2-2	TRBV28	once	ASSFMGNRAQSLSRELF
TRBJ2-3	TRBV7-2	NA	ASSFSGGEDTQY
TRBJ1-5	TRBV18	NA	ASSIRGNQPQH
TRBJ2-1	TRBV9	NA	ASSVVGGRGYNEQF
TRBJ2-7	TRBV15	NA	ATSFKAAGDSYEQY
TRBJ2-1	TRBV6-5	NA	ASSYSRLVVVNEQF
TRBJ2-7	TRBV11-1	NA	ASSWDRGSEQY
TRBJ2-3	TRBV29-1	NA	SVTFTGTGFDLTQY
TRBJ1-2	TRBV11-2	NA	ASSLGQPRGYGYT
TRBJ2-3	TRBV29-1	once	SVDLSQGDTQY
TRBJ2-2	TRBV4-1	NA	ASSQQGATNTGELF
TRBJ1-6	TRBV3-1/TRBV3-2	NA	ASSQEVGSTIPAFLH
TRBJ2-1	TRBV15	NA	ATSRDPSGVNEQF
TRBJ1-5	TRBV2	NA	ASSRTGIDQPQH
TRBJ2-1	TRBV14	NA	ASSHLYSGNYNEQF
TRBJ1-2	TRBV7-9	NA	ASSPRTGNYGYT
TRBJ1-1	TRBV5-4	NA	ASSSPGQGNTEAF
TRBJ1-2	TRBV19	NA	ASSMKPGTGHYGYT
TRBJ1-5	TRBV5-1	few	ASSLGDYSNQPQH
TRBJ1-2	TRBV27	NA	ASSRDRGLYGYT
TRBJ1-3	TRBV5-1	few	ASSLYYRDSGNTIY
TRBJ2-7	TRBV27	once	ASRPTSFPGLGYEQY
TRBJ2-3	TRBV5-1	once	ASSLGLAGVPDTQY
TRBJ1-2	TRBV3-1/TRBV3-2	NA	ASSRRDRPPYGYT
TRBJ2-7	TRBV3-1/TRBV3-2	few	ASGLGTYEQY
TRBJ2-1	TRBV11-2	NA	ASSLMVLASNEQF
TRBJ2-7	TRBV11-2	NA	ASSLISGSQSSYEQY
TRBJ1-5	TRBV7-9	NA	ASSRWTELGQPQH
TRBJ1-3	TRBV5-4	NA	ASSFNGASGNTIY
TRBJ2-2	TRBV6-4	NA	ASRLAGDTGELF
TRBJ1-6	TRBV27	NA	ASRHYLTGFNSPLH
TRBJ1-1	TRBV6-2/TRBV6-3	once	ASSSPRTGKNTEAF
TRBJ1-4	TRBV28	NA	ASSSRGPEGEKLF
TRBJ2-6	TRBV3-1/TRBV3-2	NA	ASSYTRAGANVLT
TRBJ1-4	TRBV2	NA	ASKVDRQNEKLF
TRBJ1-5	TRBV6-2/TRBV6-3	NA	ASSEPNQPQH
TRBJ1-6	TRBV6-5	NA	ASSDSAGVGSPLH
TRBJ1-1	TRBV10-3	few	ATGQGLGEAF
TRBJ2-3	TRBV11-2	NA	ASSLEWTDTDTQY
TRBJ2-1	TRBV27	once	ASSLGGLEQF
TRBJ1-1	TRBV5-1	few	ASSSRTDRNTEAF
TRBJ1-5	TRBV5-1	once	ASSFPPLLDQPQH
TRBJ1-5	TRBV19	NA	ASSADYQPQH
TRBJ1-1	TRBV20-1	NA	SAVRVGEAF
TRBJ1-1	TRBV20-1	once	SASRQGYEAF
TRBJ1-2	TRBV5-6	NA	ASSDSLSYGYT